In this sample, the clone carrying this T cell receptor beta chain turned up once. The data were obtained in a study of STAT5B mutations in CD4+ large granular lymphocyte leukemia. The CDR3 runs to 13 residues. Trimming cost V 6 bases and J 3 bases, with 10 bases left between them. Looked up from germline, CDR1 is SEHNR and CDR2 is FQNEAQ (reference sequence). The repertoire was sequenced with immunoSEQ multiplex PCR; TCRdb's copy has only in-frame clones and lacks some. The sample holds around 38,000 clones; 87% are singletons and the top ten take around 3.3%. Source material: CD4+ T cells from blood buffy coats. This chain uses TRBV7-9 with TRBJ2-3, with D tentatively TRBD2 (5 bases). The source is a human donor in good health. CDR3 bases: TGTGCCAGCAGAATCGGACTTACAGATACGCAGTATTTT. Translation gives CASRIGLTDTQYF.